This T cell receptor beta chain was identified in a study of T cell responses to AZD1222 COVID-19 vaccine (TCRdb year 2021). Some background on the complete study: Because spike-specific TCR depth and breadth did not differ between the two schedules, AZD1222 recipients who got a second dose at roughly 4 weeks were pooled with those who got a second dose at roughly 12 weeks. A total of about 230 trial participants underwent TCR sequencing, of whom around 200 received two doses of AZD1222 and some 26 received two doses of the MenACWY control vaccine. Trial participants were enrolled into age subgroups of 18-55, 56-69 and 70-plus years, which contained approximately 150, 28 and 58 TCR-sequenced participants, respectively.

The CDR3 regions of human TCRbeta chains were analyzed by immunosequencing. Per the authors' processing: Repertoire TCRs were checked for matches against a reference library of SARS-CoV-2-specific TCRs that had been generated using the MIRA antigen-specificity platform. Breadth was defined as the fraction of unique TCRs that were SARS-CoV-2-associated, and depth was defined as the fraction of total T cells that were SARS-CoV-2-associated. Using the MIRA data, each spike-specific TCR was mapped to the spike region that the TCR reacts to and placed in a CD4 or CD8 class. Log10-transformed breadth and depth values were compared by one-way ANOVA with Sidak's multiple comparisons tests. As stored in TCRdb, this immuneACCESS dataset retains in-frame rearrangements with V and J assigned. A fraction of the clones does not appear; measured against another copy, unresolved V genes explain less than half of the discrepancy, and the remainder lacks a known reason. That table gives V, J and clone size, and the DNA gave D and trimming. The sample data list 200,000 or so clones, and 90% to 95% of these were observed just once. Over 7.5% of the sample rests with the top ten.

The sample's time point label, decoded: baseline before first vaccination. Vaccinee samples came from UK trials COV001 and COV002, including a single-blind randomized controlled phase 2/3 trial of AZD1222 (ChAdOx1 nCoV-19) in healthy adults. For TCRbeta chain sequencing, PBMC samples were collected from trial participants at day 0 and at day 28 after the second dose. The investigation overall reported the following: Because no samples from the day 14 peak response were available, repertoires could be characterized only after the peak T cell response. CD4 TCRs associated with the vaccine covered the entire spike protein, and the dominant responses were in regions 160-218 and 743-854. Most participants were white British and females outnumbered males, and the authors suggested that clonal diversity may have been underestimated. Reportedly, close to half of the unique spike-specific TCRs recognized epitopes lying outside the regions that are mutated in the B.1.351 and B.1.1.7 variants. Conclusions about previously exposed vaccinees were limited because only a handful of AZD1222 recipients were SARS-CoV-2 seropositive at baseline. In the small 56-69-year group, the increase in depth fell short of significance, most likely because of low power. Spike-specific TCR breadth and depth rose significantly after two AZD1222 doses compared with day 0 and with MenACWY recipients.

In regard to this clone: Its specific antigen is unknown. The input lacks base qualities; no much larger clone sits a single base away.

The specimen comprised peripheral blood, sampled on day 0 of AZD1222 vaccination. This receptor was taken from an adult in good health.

The DNA sequence is TGTGCCAGCAGTTACGGGTTGGAACCCCAGCATTTT. This sequence encodes CASSYGLEPQHF. The chain uses TRBV6-6 and TRBJ1-5; the D gene remains uncertain. Reading from cysteine to phenylalanine, the CDR3 counts 12 amino acids. Only the CDR3 portion is preserved as DNA: 36 bases, with reading frame beginning at the first base. From the germline V gene (reference sequence), CDR1 is MNHNY and CDR2 is SVGAGI. Trimming removed 2 bases from V and 10 bases from J, leaving 9 bases between the germline ends.